This entry lists 10 T cell receptor beta chains sequenced from one sample in a study of T cells after yellow fever vaccination. TCRdb reprocessed the 5' RACE reads with MiXCR, giving one entry per CDR3 protein. This table holds 180,000 or so distinct CDR3 sequences, 11% found once. Sequenced here: CD8+ T cells sorted from PBMCs, sampled 15 days after the yellow fever booster vaccination. Receptor source: a man between 18 and 35 years old who received the YFV17D yellow fever vaccine.

In this sample, this clonotype turned up a few times. This chain links TRBV10-3 with TRBJ2-1, with 9 bases aligning to TRBD2. In germline, CDR1 is ENHRY, CDR2 SYGVKD. This CDR3 has 15 residues. V trimming: 6 bases; J trimming: 8 bases; junction bases outside the gene matches: 11. The CDR3 spells CAIRTPTSGGDEQFF. In DNA, the CDR3 is TGTGCCATCAGGACACCGACTAGCGGTGGTGATGAGCAGTTCTTC.

This clonotype was seen only a few times. The chain joins TRBV6-5 to TRBJ2-2, with D tentatively TRBD1 or TRBD2 (5 bases each). With 2 bases removed from V and 4 bases from J, the gap between germline ends came to 5 bases. The CDR3 extends over 13 amino acids. Looked up from germline, CDR1 is MNHEY and CDR2 is SVGAGI. The CDR3 here is CASSYGTTGELFF. CDR3 in DNA: TGTGCCAGCAGTTACGGGACCACCGGGGAGCTGTTTTTT.

This chain uses TRBV5-1 with TRBJ2-1; D remains ambiguous. This CDR3 is 14 amino acids long. Germline lookup yields CDR1 SGHRS and CDR2 YFSETQ. Trimming pared 2 bases from V and 6 bases from J, leaving 12 bases between. The CDR3 bases are TGCGCCAGCAGCTTAGAGTACCGAGGCAATGAGCAGTTCTTC. This encodes CASSLEYRGNEQFF. The whole variable domain, remainder taken from reference TRBV5-1 and TRBJ2-1, is KAGVTQTPRYLIKTRGQQVTLSCSPISGHRSVSWYQQTPGQGLQFLFEYFSETQRNKGNFPGRFSGRQFSNSRSEMNVSTLELGDSALYLCASSLEYRGNEQFFGPGTRLTVL.

This clonotype was found a few times. V gene TRBV5-6 combines with J gene TRBJ2-1, with 9 bases lining up with TRBD2. The V gene's germline CDR1 is SGHDT and CDR2 YYEEEE. Losses at the gene ends were 0 bases for V and 2 bases for J; bases not matched to a gene: 9. This CDR3 comprises 18 residues. The CDR3 DNA reads as TGTGCCAGCAGCTTGGACCTAACAGCGGGGGGTGCCTACAATGAGCAGTTCTTC. This sequence encodes CASSLDLTAGGAYNEQFF.

The rearrangement links TRBV27 to TRBJ1-1, with D possibly TRBD1 on 6 matching bases. This CDR3 region has 18 residues. V was shortened by 6 bases and J by 2 bases, with 25 bases between the two germline ends. Per the germline V gene, CDR1 is MNHEY and CDR2 is SMNVEV (reference sequence). The CDR3 here is CASSPSGGRIVPNTEAFF. The CDR3 nucleotides read TGTGCCAGCAGCCCGAGCGGGGGGCGGATTGTCCCTAACACTGAAGCTTTCTTT.

V usage is TRBV30 and J usage is TRBJ2-2; the match to TRBD2 covers 8 bases. This CDR3 is built from 16 residues. V shed 1 base, J shed 1 base, and the junction held 5 bases outside the gene matches. Germline-derived CDR1 and CDR2 are GTSNPN and SVGIG (reference sequence). The CDR3 spells CAWSERLARNTGELFF. The CDR3 DNA reads as TGTGCCTGGAGTGAACGACTAGCGCGGAACACCGGGGAGCTGTTTTTT.

This clonotype was picked up many times. This sequence joins TRBV7-6 and TRBJ1-1; 11 bases map to TRBD1. Germline loops: CDR1 SGHVS, CDR2 FNYEAQ. The CDR3 is made up of 16 amino acids. V gave up 1 base and J gave up 5 bases; unmatched junction bases: 6. Written as DNA, the CDR3 is TGTGCCAGCAGCTTAGGGTCCGGGACAGGGGGAACTGAAGCTTTCTTT. This codes for CASSLGSGTGGTEAFF. Full variable domain (remainder filled in from reference TRBV7-6 and TRBJ1-1): GAGVSQSPRYKVTKRGQDVALRCDPISGHVSLYWYRQALGQGPEFLTYFNYEAQQDKSGLPNDRFSAERPEGSISTLTIQRTEQRDSAMYRCASSLGSGTGGTEAFFGQGTRLTVV.

This chain joins TRBV6-5 and TRBJ2-1; D call uncertain. CDR1 is MNHEY and CDR2 is SVGAGI in the germline V gene. V gave up 5 bases and J gave up 9 bases, with 17 bases separating them. The length of the CDR3 is 14 residues. CDR3 nucleotides: TGTGCCAGCAGTCTCAACTCCCGCAGCCCTGAGCAGTTCTTC. Translated: CASSLNSRSPEQFF.

This CDR3 is CASSPGTGLSYEQYF. In DNA form, the CDR3 reads TGTGCCAGCAGCCCCGGGACAGGGCTCTCCTACGAGCAGTACTTC. The chain employs TRBV7-9 and TRBJ2-7; TRBD1 aligns across 9 bases. Per germline, CDR1 SEHNR and CDR2 FQNEAQ (reference sequence). V lost 5 bases to trimming and J lost 0 bases; unmatched junction nucleotides: 5. The CDR3 loop spans 15 amino acids. Looking up the rest from reference TRBV7-9 and TRBJ2-7 gives the full variable domain: DTGVSQNPRHKITKRGQNVTFRCDPISEHNRLYWYRQTLGQGPEFLTYFQNEAQLEKSRLLSDRFSAERPKGSFSTLEIQRTEQGDSAMYLCASSPGTGLSYEQYFGPGTRLTVT.

This clonotype was detected a few times. The chain employs TRBV28 and TRBJ2-7, with a tentative D call TRBD1 (7 bases). The CDR3 is made up of 14 amino acids. Germline CDR1 and CDR2: MDHEN and SYDVKM. V was pared by 5 bases and J by 3 bases, with 14 bases between. The DNA of the CDR3 is TGTGCCAGCAGTCCCTACAGGGGACTCTACGAGCAGTACGTC. Its translation is CASSPYRGLYEQYV.